This TCR beta chain stems from a study of early T cells in non-severe SARS-CoV-2 infection. Study in general: Sequencing of unsorted whole blood was done on bulk RNA, leaving chains unpaired.

General observations from the study: The VDJdb matching leaned toward anti-spike CD8 responses and overlooked private and CD4 specificities.

Unique molecular identifiers were added to individual cDNA molecules. MiXCR, run by TCRdb on the 5' RACE reads, gives a single entry per CDR3 protein. The sample includes around 57,000 distinct CDR3 sequences, roughly 8% seen only once; the top ten take about 9%. The table lists this clonotype with many counts. Its antigen is undetermined. The germline V gene encodes CDR1 SGHTA and CDR2 FQGNSA. This CDR3 is 16 amino acids long. With 5 bases clipped from V and 1 base from J, the junction kept 8 bases outside the gene matches. This TCR was sampled from an adult who was a healthcare worker with PCR-confirmed SARS-CoV-2 infection or an uninfected control (not recorded which). The sequenced material came from whole blood. The rearrangement links TRBV7-2 to TRBJ2-4; 7 positions agree with TRBD2. DNA of the CDR3: TGTGCCAGCAGCCCTCAGAGCGGGACTGCCAAAAACATTCAGTACTTC. This encodes CASSPQSGTAKNIQYF. The entire variable domain, with the rest obtained from reference TRBV7-2 and TRBJ2-4, is as follows: GAGVSQSPSNKVTEKGKDVELRCDPISGHTALYWYRQSLGQGLEFLIYFQGNSAPDKSGLPSDRFSAERTGGSVSTLTIQRTQQEDSAVYLCASSPQSGTAKNIQYFGAGTRLSVL.